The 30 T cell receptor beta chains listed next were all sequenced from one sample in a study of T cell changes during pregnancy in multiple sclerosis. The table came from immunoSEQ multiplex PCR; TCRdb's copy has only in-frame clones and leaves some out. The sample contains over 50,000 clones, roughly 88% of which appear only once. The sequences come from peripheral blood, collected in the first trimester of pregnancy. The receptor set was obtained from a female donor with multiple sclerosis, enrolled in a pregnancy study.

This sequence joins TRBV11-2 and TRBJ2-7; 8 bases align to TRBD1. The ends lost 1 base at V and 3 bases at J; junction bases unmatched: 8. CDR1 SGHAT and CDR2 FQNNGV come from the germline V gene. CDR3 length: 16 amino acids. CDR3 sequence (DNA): TGTGCCAGCAGCTTAGCCCTCGGGACAGGATACTACGAGCAGTACTTC. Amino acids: CASSLALGTGYYEQYF.

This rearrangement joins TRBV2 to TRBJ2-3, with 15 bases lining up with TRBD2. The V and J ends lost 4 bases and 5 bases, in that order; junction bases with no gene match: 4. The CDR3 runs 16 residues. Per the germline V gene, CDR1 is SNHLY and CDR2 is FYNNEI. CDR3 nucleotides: TGTGCCAGCAGTGCAGGACTAGCGGGAGGGGTAGATACGCAGTATTTT. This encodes CASSAGLAGGVDTQYF.

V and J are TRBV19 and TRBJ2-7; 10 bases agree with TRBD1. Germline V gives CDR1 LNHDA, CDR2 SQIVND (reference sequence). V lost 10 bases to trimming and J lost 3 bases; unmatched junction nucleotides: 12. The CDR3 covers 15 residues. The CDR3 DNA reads TGTGCCACTGCCGGGACAGGGGTGGGAAGCTACGAGCAGTACTTC. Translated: CATAGTGVGSYEQYF.

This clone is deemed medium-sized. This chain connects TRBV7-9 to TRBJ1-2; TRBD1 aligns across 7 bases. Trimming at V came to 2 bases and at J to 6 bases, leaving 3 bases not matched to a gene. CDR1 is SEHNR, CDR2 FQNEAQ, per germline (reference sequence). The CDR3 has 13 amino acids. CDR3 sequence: CASSLTGVDGYTF. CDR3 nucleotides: TGTGCCAGCAGCTTAACAGGGGTAGATGGCTACACCTTC. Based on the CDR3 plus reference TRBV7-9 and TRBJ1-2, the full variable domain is DTGVSQNPRHKITKRGQNVTFRCDPISEHNRLYWYRQTLGQGPEFLTYFQNEAQLEKSRLLSDRFSAERPKGSFSTLEIQRTEQGDSAMYLCASSLTGVDGYTFGSGTRLTVV.

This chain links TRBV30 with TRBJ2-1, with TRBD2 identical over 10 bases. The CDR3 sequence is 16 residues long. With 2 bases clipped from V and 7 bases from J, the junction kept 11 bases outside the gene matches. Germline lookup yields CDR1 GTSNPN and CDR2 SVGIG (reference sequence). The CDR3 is CAWSPWPAGGKNEQFF. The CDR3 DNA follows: TGTGCCTGGAGTCCTTGGCCAGCGGGAGGGAAAAATGAGCAGTTCTTC.

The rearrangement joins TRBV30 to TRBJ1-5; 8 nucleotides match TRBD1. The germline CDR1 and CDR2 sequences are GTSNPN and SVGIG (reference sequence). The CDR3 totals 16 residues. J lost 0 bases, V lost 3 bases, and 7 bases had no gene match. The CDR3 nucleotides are TGTGCCTGGAGCCCAAGGACAGGGACTAGCAATCAGCCCCAGCATTTT. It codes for CAWSPRTGTSNQPQHF.

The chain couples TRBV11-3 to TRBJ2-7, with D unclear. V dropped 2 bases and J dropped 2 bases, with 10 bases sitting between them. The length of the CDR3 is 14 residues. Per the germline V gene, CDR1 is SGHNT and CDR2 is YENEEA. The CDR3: CASSLNSFPYEQYF. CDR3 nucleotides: TGTGCCAGCAGCTTAAACAGCTTCCCCTACGAGCAGTACTTC. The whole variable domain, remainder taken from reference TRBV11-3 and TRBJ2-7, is EAGVVQSPRYKIIEKKQPVAFWCNPISGHNTLYWYLQNLGQGPELLIRYENEEAVDDSQLPKDRFSAERLKGVDSTLKIQPAELGDSAVYLCASSLNSFPYEQYFGPGTRLTVT.

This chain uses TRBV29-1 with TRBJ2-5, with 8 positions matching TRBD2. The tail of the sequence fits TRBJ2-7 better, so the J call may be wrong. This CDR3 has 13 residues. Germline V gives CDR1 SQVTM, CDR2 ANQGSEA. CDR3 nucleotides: TGCAGCGTTATAGGGACTAGTGTCCTCGAGCAGTACTTC. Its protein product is CSVIGTSVLEQYF.

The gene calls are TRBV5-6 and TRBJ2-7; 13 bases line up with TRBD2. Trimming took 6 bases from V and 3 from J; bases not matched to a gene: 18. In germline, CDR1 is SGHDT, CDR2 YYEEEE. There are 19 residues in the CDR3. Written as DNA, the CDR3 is TGTGCCAGCACCACGGTATGGACTAGCGGGAGCCCGGGTTACTACGAGCAGTACTTC. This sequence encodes CASTTVWTSGSPGYYEQYF.

The CDR3 DNA is TGTGCCAGCAGCTATGGGGTAGGGGAGGGGAGTGAGCAGTTCTTC. It encodes CASSYGVGEGSEQFF. This chain links TRBV7-6 with TRBJ2-1; the match to TRBD2 covers 7 bases. Germline CDR1 reads SGHVS; CDR2 reads FNYEAQ. The V and J ends lost 4 bases and 9 bases, in that order; junction bases with no gene match: 12. The CDR3 spans 15 residues.

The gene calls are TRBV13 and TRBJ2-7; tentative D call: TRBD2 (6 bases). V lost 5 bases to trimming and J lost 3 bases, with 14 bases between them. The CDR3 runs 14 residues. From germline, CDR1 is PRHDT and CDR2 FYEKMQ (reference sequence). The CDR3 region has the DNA TGTGCCAGCAGCGCGGGACTCACCTACTACGAGCAGTACTTC. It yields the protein CASSAGLTYYEQYF.

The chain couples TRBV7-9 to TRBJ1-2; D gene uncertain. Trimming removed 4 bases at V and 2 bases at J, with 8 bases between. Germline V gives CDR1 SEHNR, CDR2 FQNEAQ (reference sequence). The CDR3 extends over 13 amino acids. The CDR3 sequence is CASSWALNYGYTF. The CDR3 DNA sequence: TGTGCCAGCAGCTGGGCTCTAAACTATGGCTACACCTTC.

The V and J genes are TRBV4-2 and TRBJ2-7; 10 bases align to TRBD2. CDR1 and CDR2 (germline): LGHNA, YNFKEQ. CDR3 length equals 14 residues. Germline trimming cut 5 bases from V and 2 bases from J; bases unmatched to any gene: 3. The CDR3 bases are TGTGCCAGCAGCTATAGCGGGAGGCCCTACGAGCAGTACTTC. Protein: CASSYSGRPYEQYF.

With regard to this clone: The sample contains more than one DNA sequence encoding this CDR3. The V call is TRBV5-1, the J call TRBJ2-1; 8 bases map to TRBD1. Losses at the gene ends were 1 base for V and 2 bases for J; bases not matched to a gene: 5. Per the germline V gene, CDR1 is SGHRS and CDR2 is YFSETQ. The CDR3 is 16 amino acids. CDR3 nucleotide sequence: TGCGCCAGCAGCTTGTATGCAGGGGGCGCCTACAATGAGCAGTTCTTC. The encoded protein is CASSLYAGGAYNEQFF. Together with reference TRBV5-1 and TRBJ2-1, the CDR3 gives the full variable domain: KAGVTQTPRYLIKTRGQQVTLSCSPISGHRSVSWYQQTPGQGLQFLFEYFSETQRNKGNFPGRFSGRQFSNSRSEMNVSTLELGDSALYLCASSLYAGGAYNEQFFGPGTRLTVL.

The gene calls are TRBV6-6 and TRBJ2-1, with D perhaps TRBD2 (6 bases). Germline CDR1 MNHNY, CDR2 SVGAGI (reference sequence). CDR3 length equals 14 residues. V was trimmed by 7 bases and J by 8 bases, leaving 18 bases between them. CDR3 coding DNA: TGTGCCAGCACCTCCGCCGGGAGTAGCTATGAGCAGTTCTTC. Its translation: CASTSAGSSYEQFF.

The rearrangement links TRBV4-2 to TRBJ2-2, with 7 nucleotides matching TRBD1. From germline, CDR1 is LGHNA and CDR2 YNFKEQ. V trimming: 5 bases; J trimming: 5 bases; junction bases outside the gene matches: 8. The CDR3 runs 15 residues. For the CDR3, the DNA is TGTGCCAGCAGCTCCGAGACAGGGTATACCGGGGAGCTGTTTTTT. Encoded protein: CASSSETGYTGELFF.

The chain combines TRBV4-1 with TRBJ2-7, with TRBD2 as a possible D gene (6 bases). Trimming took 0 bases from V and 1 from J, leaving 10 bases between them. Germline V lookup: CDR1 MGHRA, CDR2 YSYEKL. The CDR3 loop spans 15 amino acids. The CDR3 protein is CASSQEEAGSYEQYF. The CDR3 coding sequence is TGCGCCAGCAGCCAAGAAGAGGCGGGATCCTACGAGCAGTACTTC.

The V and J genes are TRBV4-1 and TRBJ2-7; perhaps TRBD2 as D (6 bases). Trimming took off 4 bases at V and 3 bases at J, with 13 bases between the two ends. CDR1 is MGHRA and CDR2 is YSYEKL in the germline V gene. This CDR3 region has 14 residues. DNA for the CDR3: TGCGCCAGCAGCCCGGGTAGCGGAAACTACGAGCAGTACTTC. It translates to CASSPGSGNYEQYF.

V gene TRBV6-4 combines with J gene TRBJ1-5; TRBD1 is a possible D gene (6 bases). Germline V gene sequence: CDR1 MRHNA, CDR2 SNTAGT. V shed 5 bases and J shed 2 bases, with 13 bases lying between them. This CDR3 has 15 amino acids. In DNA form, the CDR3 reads TGTGCCAGCAGTTTGAAGGGGGGGGGCAATCAGCCCCAGCATTTT. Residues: CASSLKGGGNQPQHF.

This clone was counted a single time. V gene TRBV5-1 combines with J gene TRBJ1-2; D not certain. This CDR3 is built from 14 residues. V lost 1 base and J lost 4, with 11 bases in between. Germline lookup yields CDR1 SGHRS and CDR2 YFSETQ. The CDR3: CASSLTDPTYGYTF. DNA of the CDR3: TGCGCCAGCAGCTTGACAGACCCAACCTATGGCTACACCTTC.

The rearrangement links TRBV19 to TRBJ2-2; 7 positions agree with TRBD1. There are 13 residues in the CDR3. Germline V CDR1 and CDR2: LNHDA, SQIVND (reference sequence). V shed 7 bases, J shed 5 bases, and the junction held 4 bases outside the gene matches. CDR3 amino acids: CASNLGQTGELFF. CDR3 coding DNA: TGTGCCAGTAATCTGGGACAGACCGGGGAGCTGTTTTTT.

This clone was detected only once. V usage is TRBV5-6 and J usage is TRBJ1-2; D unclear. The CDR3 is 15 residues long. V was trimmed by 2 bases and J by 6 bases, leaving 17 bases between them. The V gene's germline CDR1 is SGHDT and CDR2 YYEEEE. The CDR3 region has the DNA TGTGCCAGCAGCTTCGAACTCATAGATTCCGATGGCTACACCTTC. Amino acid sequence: CASSFELIDSDGYTF.

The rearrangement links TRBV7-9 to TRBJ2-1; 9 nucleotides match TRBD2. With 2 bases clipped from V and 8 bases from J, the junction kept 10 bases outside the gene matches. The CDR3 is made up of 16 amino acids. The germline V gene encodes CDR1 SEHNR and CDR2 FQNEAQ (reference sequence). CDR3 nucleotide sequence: TGTGCCAGCAGCTTAACCGGTCTAGCGGGATACGATGAGCAGTTCTTC. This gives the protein CASSLTGLAGYDEQFF.

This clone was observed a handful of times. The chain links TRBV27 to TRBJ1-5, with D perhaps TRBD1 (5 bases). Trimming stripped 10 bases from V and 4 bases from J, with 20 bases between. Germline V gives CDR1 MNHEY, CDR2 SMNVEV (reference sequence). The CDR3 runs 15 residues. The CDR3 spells CATRRRTGDNQPQHF. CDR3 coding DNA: TGTGCCACCCGAAGAAGGACGGGGGATAATCAGCCCCAGCATTTT.

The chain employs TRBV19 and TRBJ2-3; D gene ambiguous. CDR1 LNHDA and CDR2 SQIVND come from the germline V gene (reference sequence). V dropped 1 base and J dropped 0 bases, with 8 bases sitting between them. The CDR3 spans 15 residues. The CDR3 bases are TGTGCCAGTAGTATAGCCGTAACTAGCACAGATACGCAGTATTTT. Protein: CASSIAVTSTDTQYF.

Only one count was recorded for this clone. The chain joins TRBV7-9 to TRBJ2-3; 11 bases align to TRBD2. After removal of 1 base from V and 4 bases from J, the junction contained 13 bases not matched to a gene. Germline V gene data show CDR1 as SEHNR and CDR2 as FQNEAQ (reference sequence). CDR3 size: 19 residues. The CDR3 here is CASSLVGTSGAWSPDTQYF. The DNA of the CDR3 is TGTGCCAGCAGCTTAGTAGGGACTAGCGGAGCCTGGAGCCCAGATACGCAGTATTTT. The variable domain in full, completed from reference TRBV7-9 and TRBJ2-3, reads DTGVSQNPRHKITKRGQNVTFRCDPISEHNRLYWYRQTLGQGPEFLTYFQNEAQLEKSRLLSDRFSAERPKGSFSTLEIQRTEQGDSAMYLCASSLVGTSGAWSPDTQYFGPGTRLTVL.

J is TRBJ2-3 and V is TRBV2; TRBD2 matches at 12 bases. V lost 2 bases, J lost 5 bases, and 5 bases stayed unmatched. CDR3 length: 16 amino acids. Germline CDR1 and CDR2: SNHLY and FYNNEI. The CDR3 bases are TGTGCCAGCAGTGAAAGACTAGCGGGAGCCCAAGATACGCAGTATTTT. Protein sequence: CASSERLAGAQDTQYF.

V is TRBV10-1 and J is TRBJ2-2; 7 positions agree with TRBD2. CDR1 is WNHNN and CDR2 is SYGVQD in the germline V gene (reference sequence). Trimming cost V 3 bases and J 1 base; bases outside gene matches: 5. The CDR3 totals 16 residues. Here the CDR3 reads CASSDRLAENTGELFF. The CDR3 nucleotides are TGCGCCAGCAGTGACCGCCTAGCGGAGAACACCGGGGAGCTGTTTTTT.

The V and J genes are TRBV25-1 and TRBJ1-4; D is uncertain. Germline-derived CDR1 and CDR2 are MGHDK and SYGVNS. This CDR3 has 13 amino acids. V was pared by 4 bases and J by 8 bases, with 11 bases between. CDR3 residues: CASSAQVREKLFF. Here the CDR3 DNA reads TGTGCCAGCAGTGCCCAAGTGAGGGAAAAACTGTTTTTT. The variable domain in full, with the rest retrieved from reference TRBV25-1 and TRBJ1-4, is EADIYQTPRYLVIGTGKKITLECSQTMGHDKMYWYQQDPGMELHLIHYSYGVNSTEKGDLSSESTVSRIRTEHFPLTLESARPSHTSQYLCASSAQVREKLFFGSGTQLSVL.

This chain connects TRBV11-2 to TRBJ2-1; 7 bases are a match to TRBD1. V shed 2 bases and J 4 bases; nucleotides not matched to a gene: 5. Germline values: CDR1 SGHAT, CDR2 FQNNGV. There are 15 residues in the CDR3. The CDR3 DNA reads TGTGCCAGCAGCTTATGGGACAGAGAATACAATGAGCAGTTCTTC. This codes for CASSLWDREYNEQFF.